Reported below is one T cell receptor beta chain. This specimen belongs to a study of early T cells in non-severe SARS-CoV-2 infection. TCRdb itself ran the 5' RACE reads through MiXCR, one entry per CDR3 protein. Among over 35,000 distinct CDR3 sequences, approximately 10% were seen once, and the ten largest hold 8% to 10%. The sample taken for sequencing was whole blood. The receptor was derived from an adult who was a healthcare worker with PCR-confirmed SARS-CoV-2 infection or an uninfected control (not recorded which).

The CDR3 nucleotides are TGCAGTCAAAGGGACAGCGATGGCTACACCTTC. It specifies CSQRDSDGYTF. The gene calls are TRBV20-1 and TRBJ1-2; 7 positions agree with TRBD1. Germline assignment: CDR1 DFQATT and CDR2 SNEGSKA (reference sequence). This CDR3 has 11 residues. V lost 8 bases, J lost 6 bases, and 6 bases stayed unmatched.